This note documents a single T cell receptor (beta chain) sequence. Germline-derived CDR1 and CDR2 are SGHRS and YFSETQ. Trimming left V 4 bases short and J 0 bases short, with 20 bases between. This CDR3 spans 18 amino acids. TCRdb's table, derived via immunoSEQ multiplex PCR, lists solely in-frame clones and lacks some. The sample lists 640,000 or so clones, about two thirds occurring once. The record originates from a study of shared clonotypes between healthy human individuals. Sequencing input: memory CD4+ T cells sorted from blood. Subset defined: CD45RA-negative fraction. The sequence was collected from a woman aged 25-40 years in good health. The genes are TRBV5-1 and TRBJ1-3; D unresolved. CDR3 sequence reads: CASSPTSVGVDSGNTIYF. The CDR3 nucleotides read TGCGCCAGCAGCCCCACCTCTGTCGGCGTGGACTCTGGAAACACCATATATTTT. The variable domain in full, completed from reference TRBV5-1 and TRBJ1-3, reads KAGVTQTPRYLIKTRGQQVTLSCSPISGHRSVSWYQQTPGQGLQFLFEYFSETQRNKGNFPGRFSGRQFSNSRSEMNVSTLELGDSALYLCASSPTSVGVDSGNTIYFGEGSWLTVV.